Given below is one T cell receptor beta chain in context. The protocol was immunoSEQ multiplex PCR, while the TCRdb copy is restricted to in-frame clones and leaves out a portion. The repertoire holds nearly 200,000 clones, 70% to 85% seen once, with 6.9% in the top ten. These data belong to a study of blood T cell repertoires in COVID-19. Overall study context: Sites in the United States, Italy and Spain provided acute and convalescent COVID-19 samples. PBMCs, B-cell-depleted T cells, or T cells provided the cDNA or gDNA that made up the material.

The V and J ends lost 7 bases and 9 bases respectively, with 16 bases between them. CDR1 and CDR2 from the germline V gene are GTSNPN and SVGIG (reference sequence). There are 13 residues in the CDR3. The rearrangement links TRBV30 to TRBJ1-6; D possibly corresponds to TRBD1 (6 bases). The sample consisted of peripheral blood. The TCR originated in a human donor with acute or convalescent COVID-19. The donor label of this sample is uncertain. The CDR3 nucleotides read TGTGCCTCCTCCCTGGGGGCGGGTTCACCCCTCCACTTT. Translation: CASSLGAGSPLHF.